The clone carrying this T cell receptor (beta chain) appeared a few times. Its target is unknown. Some clones are missing from TCRdb's copy, which holds only in-frame ones; the method was immunoSEQ multiplex PCR. The top ten clones hold around 5% of a sample with around 130,000 clones, about 93% of them seen once. The record originates from a study of T cell responses to AZD1222 COVID-19 vaccine. Across the whole study: Pooled together were second doses at about 4 or about 12 weeks. General study points: The span of vaccine-associated CD4 TCRs extended across spike, with dominance at 160-218 and 743-854. Spike-specific TCRs gained breadth and depth after people received two AZD1222 doses.

The V gene's germline CDR1 is SGHDN and CDR2 FVKESK. V lost 2 bases and J 1 base, leaving 8 bases between the germline ends. The CDR3 extends over 15 amino acids. This receptor was identified in an adult in good health. The chain carries TRBV14 and TRBJ2-2; D is uncertain. Sequenced material: peripheral blood, taken on day 0 of AZD1222 vaccination. CDR3 protein: CASSQHQLNTGELFF. In DNA form, the CDR3 reads TGTGCCAGCAGCCAACATCAACTGAACACCGGGGAGCTGTTTTTT.